Sequencing of this T cell receptor (beta chain) was carried out in a study of T cells in Graves' hyperthyroidism and ophthalmopathy. Source material for PBMCs was roughly 10 ml fresh peripheral blood. In its sample, this clonotype was seen a few times. Its antigen is unidentified. Amplified TCR beta CDR3 regions derived from RNA transcripts. Initially, a first-round RT-PCR of the TCR CDR3 employed the HTBI primer set. TCRdb reanalysed the multiplex PCR reads using MiXCR and keeps one entry per CDR3 protein. The table lists 190,000 or so distinct CDR3 sequences, around 18% of them singletons, with just under 45% in the top ten. Study-wide points: Most expanded thyroid clonotypes above 0.001 also appeared in blood.

Germline CDR1 reads MNHNS; CDR2 reads SASEGT. Trimming took 10 bases from V and 5 from J, leaving 14 bases between them. The CDR3 is 13 residues long. Sequenced material: blood. The rearrangement uses TRBV6-1 and TRBJ2-2; D perhaps matches TRBD2 (5 bases). The sequence came from a man aged 40-49 years with Graves' hyperthyroidism. The CDR3 nucleotides are TGTGCCACCGGGATACCAGAGACCGGGGAGCTGTTTTTT. Translated, it gives CATGIPETGELFF.